This TCR beta chain was retrieved from a study of chemoradiotherapy in HPV16-positive cancers. CDR1 is SGHVS and CDR2 is FNYEAQ in the germline V gene. The CDR3 loop spans 16 amino acids. With 5 bases clipped from V and 4 bases from J, the junction kept 11 bases outside the gene matches. The method was immunoSEQ multiplex PCR; TCRdb's version includes in-frame clones alone and lacks a portion of them. The table lists 9,500 to 15,000 clones, approximately 86% of them singletons. This clonotype was sampled from a human donor with HPV-associated anogenital cancer. The chain recombines TRBV7-6 with TRBJ2-5; 9 bases are a match to TRBD2. Sequencing was performed on blood, taken from a patient who underwent chemoradiotherapy. The DNA for the CDR3 is TGTGCCAGCAGCACCGAATGGCGGGGGGGCCGAGAGACCCAGTACTTC. It codes for CASSTEWRGGRETQYF.